This T cell receptor beta chain derives from a study of blood T cell repertoires in COVID-19. This CDR3 comprises 13 residues. The V gene's germline CDR1 is MNHEY and CDR2 SMNVEV (reference sequence). Trimming shortened V by 0 bases and J by 1 base, and 4 bases separated the two germline ends. Sequencing was performed with immunoSEQ multiplex PCR; in TCRdb, only in-frame clones are kept and a portion is missing. The table shows approximately 110,000 clones, with 80% to 90% occurring only once. The chain employs TRBV27 and TRBJ2-7; D ambiguous. This sequence was found in a human donor in a cohort sampled during active COVID-19. Sequencing input: peripheral blood. In DNA form, the CDR3 reads TGTGCCAGCAGTTTATCACATTCCTACGAGCAGTACTTC. It translates to CASSLSHSYEQYF.